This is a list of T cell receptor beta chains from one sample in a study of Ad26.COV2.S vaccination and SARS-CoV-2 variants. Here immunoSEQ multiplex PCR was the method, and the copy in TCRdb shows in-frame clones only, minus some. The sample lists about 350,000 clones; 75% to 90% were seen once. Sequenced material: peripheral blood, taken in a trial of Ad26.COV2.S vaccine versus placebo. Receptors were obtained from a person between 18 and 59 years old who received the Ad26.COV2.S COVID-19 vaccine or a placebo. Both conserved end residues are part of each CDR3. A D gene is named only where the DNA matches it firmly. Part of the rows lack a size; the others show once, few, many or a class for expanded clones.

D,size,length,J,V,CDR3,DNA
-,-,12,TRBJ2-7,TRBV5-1,CASSPTGLEQYF,TGCGCCAGCAGCCCCACAGGTCTCGAGCAGTACTTC
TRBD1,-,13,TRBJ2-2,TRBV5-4,CASRQGLTGELFF,TGTGCCAGCAGACAGGGGCTCACCGGGGAGCTGTTTTTT
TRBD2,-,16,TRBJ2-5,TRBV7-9,CASSLSSGGLKETQYF,TGTGCCAGCAGCTTATCTAGCGGGGGGCTTAAAGAGACCCAGTACTTC
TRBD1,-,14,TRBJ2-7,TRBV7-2,CASRFPRDRDEQYF,TGTGCCAGCCGCTTTCCCCGGGACAGGGACGAGCAGTACTTC
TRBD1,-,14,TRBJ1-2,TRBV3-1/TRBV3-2,CASSPGQGAGGYTF,TGTGCCAGCAGCCCGGGACAGGGGGCTGGGGGCTACACCTTC
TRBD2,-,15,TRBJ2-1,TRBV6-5,CASSRPGLAGDHQFF,TGTGCCAGCAGTCGGCCGGGACTAGCGGGAGACCATCAGTTCTTC
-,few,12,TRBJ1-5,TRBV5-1,CASGGFDQPQHF,TGCGCCAGCGGGGGGTTCGATCAGCCCCAGCATTTT
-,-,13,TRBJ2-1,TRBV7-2,CASSFSGGHEQFF,TGTGCCAGCAGCTTTTCCGGGGGCCATGAGCAGTTCTTC
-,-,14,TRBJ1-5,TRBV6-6,CASIYRRGGQPQHF,TGTGCCAGCATCTACCGGAGAGGGGGTCAGCCCCAGCATTTT
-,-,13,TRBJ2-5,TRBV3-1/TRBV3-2,CASSTGHQETQYF,TGTGCCAGCAGTACCGGACACCAAGAGACCCAGTACTTC
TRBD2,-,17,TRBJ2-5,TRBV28,CASSLSRTSGSQGTQYF,TGTGCCAGCAGTTTATCCCGGACTAGCGGGTCTCAAGGGACCCAGTACTTC
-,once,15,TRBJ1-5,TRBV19,CASSTLVAAGQPQHF,TGTGCCAGTAGTACCCTGGTCGCGGCAGGTCAGCCCCAGCATTTT
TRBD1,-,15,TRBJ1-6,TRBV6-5,CASSYSWTGDSPLHF,TGTGCCAGCAGTTACTCATGGACAGGGGATTCACCCCTCCACTTT
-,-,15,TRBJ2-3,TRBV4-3,CASSPGGSGTDTQYF,TGCGCCAGCAGCCCAGGGGGGTCCGGGACAGATACGCAGTATTTT
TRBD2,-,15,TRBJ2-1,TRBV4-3,CASSSGLAFPNEQFF,TGCGCCAGCAGCTCAGGACTAGCGTTTCCAAATGAGCAGTTCTTC
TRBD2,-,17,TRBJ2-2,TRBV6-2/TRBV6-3,CASSSPGLAGVTGELFF,TGTGCCAGCAGTTCCCCGGGACTAGCGGGAGTCACCGGGGAGCTGTTTTTT
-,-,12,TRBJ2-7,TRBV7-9,CASSAQGGEQYF,TGTGCCAGCAGCGCGCAGGGTGGCGAGCAGTACTTC
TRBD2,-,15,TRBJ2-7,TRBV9,CASSGPSGEFYEQYF,TGTGCCAGCAGCGGCCCTAGCGGGGAGTTCTACGAGCAGTACTTC
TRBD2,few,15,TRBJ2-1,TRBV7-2,CASSQTSGFYNEQFF,TGTGCCAGCAGCCAAACTAGCGGATTCTACAATGAGCAGTTCTTC
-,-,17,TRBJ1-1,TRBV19,CASSVPRTTLGGTEAFF,TGTGCCAGTAGTGTACCTCGGACAACCCTGGGCGGCACTGAAGCTTTCTTT
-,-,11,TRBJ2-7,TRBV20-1,CSARGFYEQYF,TGCAGCGCAAGGGGGTTCTACGAGCAGTACTTC
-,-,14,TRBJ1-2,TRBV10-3,CAISEGTDIYGYTF,TGTGCCATCAGTGAGGGGACGGACATCTATGGCTACACCTTC
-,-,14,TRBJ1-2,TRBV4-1,CASSQDRAGYGYTF,TGCGCCAGCAGCCAAGATAGGGCAGGCTATGGCTACACCTTC
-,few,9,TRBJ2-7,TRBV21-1,CASFPEQYF,TGTGCCAGCTTTCCCGAGCAGTACTTC
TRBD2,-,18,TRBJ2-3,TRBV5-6,CASSPGLAGGPNTDTQYF,TGTGCCAGCAGCCCGGGACTAGCGGGAGGGCCAAACACAGATACGCAGTATTTT
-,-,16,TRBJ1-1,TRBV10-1,CASSESLGQGYTEAFF,TGCGCCAGCAGTGAGTCGCTGGGGCAGGGATACACTGAAGCTTTCTTT
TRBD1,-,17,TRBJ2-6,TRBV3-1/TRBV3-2,CASSQGTTGAGANVLTF,TGTGCCAGCAGCCAAGGTACGACAGGGGCCGGGGCCAACGTCCTGACTTTC
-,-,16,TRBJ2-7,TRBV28,CASSFAVVGVNNEQYF,TGTGCCAGCAGTTTTGCCGTCGTGGGGGTTAACAACGAGCAGTACTTC
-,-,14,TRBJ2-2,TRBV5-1,CASSLSGDTGELFF,TGCGCCAGCAGCTTATCCGGGGACACCGGGGAGCTGTTTTTT
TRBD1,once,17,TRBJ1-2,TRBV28,CASSSPGQAITNYGYTF,TGTGCCAGCAGTTCTCCGGGACAGGCCATCACTAACTATGGCTACACCTTC
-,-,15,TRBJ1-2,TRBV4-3,CASSQETAGFGGYTF,TGCGCCAGCAGCCAAGAGACGGCCGGGTTTGGTGGCTACACCTTC
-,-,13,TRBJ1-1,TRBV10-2,CASSSGSNTEAFF,TGCGCCAGTAGTTCAGGGTCGAACACTGAAGCTTTCTTT
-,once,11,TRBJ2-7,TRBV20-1,CSAPTSGEQYF,TGCAGTGCTCCTACGTCGGGGGAGCAGTACTTC